Below are 13 T cell receptor beta chains sequenced from a single sample in a study of blood T cell repertoires in COVID-19. Only in-frame clones appear in the TCRdb table, and some are missing; sequencing was by immunoSEQ multiplex PCR. The repertoire consists of around 25,000 clones, with about nine tenths occurring once and the leading ten covering under 10%. Specimen: peripheral blood. The source is a woman aged 50 to 60 with active COVID-19.

This chain links TRBV2 with TRBJ2-2, with 16 bases identical to TRBD2. With 1 base clipped from V and 3 bases from J, the junction kept 2 bases outside the gene matches. CDR1 is SNHLY, CDR2 FYNNEI, per germline. This CDR3 contains 18 residues. The CDR3 spells CASSEVGLAGGDTGELFF. In DNA form, the CDR3 reads TGTGCCAGCAGTGAAGTGGGACTAGCGGGAGGGGACACCGGGGAGCTGTTTTTT.

The chain joins TRBV5-1 to TRBJ1-6; possible D gene TRBD1, 5 bases. Trimming removed 0 bases at V and 9 bases at J, with 10 bases between. Per germline, CDR1 SGHRS and CDR2 YFSETQ. This CDR3 contains 14 residues. This chain's CDR3 is CASSLARVASPLHF. CDR3 sequence (DNA): TGCGCCAGCAGCTTGGCCAGGGTTGCTTCACCCCTCCACTTT.

The chain couples TRBV29-1 to TRBJ2-1, with 7 bases matching TRBD1. Trimming took 4 bases from V and 8 from J; bases not matched to a gene: 11. The germline gives CDR1 SQVTM, CDR2 ANQGSEA. This CDR3 region has 14 residues. The CDR3 nucleotides read TGCAGCGTTGGGCCGAGACAGGGTTCCCATGAGCAGTTCTTC. It encodes CSVGPRQGSHEQFF.

This chain connects TRBV6-5 to TRBJ2-1; 11 bases agree with TRBD2. Per the germline V gene, CDR1 is MNHEY and CDR2 is SVGAGI. There are 14 residues in the CDR3. V gave up 4 bases and J gave up 8 bases; unmatched junction bases: 4. CDR3: CASSFSGRDDEQFF. CDR3 DNA sequence: TGTGCCAGCAGTTTTAGCGGGAGGGACGATGAGCAGTTCTTC.

The chain combines TRBV4-1 with TRBJ1-5; D remains ambiguous. V dropped 0 bases and J dropped 3 bases, with 9 bases sitting between them. From germline, CDR1 is MGHRA and CDR2 YSYEKL. The CDR3 has 15 amino acids. The CDR3: CASSQETRSNQPQHF. As DNA, the CDR3 is TGCGCCAGCAGCCAAGAAACACGATCCAATCAGCCCCAGCATTTT.

This chain links TRBV6-6 with TRBJ2-7, with 7 bases identical to TRBD2. Per the germline V gene, CDR1 is MNHNY and CDR2 is SVGAGI (reference sequence). This CDR3 has 13 amino acids. After removal of 2 bases from V and 3 bases from J, the junction contained 1 base not matched to a gene. CDR3 region: CASSYGTNYEQYF. The CDR3 coding sequence is TGTGCCAGCAGTTACGGGACTAACTACGAGCAGTACTTC.

J is TRBJ2-1 and V is TRBV12-5; D is uncertain. The CDR3 runs to 17 residues. CDR1 is LGHNT, CDR2 FRNRAP, per germline. V lost 0 bases and J 2 bases, leaving 14 bases between the germline ends. Here the CDR3 reads CASGLVLSERAYNEQFF. The CDR3 DNA reads as TGTGCTAGTGGTTTGGTACTAAGCGAACGAGCCTACAATGAGCAGTTCTTC. The full variable domain, rest sourced from reference TRBV12-5 and TRBJ2-1, is DARVTQTPRHKVTEMGQEVTMRCQPILGHNTVFWYRQTMMQGLELLAYFRNRAPLDDSGMPKDRFSAEMPDATLATLKIQPSEPRDSAVYFCASGLVLSERAYNEQFFGPGTRLTVL.

The chain combines TRBV29-1 with TRBJ2-7, with 8 positions matching TRBD2. V lost 4 bases and J lost 2; bases outside the gene matches: 7. CDR1 and CDR2 from the germline V gene are SQVTM and ANQGSEA. The CDR3 contains 14 residues. CDR3 residues: CSVGPGGVTYEQYF. The CDR3 nucleotides are TGCAGCGTTGGGCCCGGGGGGGTGACCTACGAGCAGTACTTC.

The chain links TRBV7-8 to TRBJ2-7; 8 bases are shared with TRBD2. The junction had 12 bases not matched to a gene; V was cut back by 5 bases and J by 3 bases. The germline CDR1 and CDR2 sequences are SGHVS and FQNEAQ. CDR3 size: 16 residues. The CDR3 DNA reads as TGTGCCAGCAGCCAAACGAGACTAGCGTGGCTCTACGAGCAGTACTTC. Translation: CASSQTRLAWLYEQYF. The full variable domain, its missing parts supplied by reference TRBV7-8 and TRBJ2-7, is GAGVSQSPRYKVAKRGQDVALRCDPISGHVSLFWYQQALGQGPEFLTYFQNEAQLDKSGLPSDRFFAERPEGSVSTLKIQRTQQEDSAVYLCASSQTRLAWLYEQYFGPGTRLTVT.

This chain uses TRBV28 with TRBJ2-7, with 8 nucleotides matching TRBD1. Germline V CDR1 and CDR2: MDHEN, SYDVKM. The V and J ends lost 3 bases and 4 bases, in that order; junction bases with no gene match: 5. This CDR3 has 14 residues. The CDR3 is CASSFDRGHYEQYF. CDR3 nucleotide sequence: TGTGCCAGCAGTTTTGACAGGGGCCATTACGAGCAGTACTTC.

The chain links TRBV10-1 to TRBJ2-5; 10 nucleotides line up with TRBD2. CDR3 length: 16 amino acids. Germline CDR1 is WNHNN and CDR2 is SYGVQD (reference sequence). J lost 4 bases, V lost 0 bases, and 5 bases had no gene match. CDR3: CASSESSLAGVETQYF. The DNA of the CDR3 is TGCGCCAGCAGTGAGTCGAGCCTAGCGGGAGTAGAGACCCAGTACTTC.

The rearrangement links TRBV29-1 to TRBJ1-2, with 9 bases aligning to TRBD1. The V gene end was trimmed by 7 bases and the J gene end by 7 bases; junction bases not matched to a gene: 10. There are 13 residues in the CDR3. Per germline, CDR1 SQVTM and CDR2 ANQGSEA. In DNA form, the CDR3 reads TGCAGCGGAGGGGAGACAGGGGGAGTTGGCTACACCTTC. Translated: CSGGETGGVGYTF.

Comment on this clone: At the DNA level, this CDR3 is encoded by other sequences in the same sample as well. The chain recombines TRBV7-6 with TRBJ1-1; 7 bases are a match to TRBD1. The CDR3 is 12 residues long. Germline trimming cut 5 bases from V and 3 bases from J; bases unmatched to any gene: 0. From germline, CDR1 is SGHVS and CDR2 FNYEAQ. DNA for the CDR3: TGTGCCAGCAGCCAGGGGGACACTGAAGCTTTCTTT. Its protein product is CASSQGDTEAFF.